This entry is about one T cell receptor (beta chain). This entry comes from a study of blood T cell repertoires in COVID-19. Germline V gene sequence: CDR1 SQVTM, CDR2 ANQGSEA. This CDR3 is built from 15 residues. The V gene lost 0 bases and the J gene lost 5 bases, with 16 bases spanning the gap. Study members were between about 18 and 100 years old and lived in around 24 US regions. Symptom resolution, clearance, or two negative PCRs marked donors in Cohort 3 as recovered. Methods used by the authors: Using reference gene primer amplification, nucleated cell counts were estimated. Sequencing used immunoSEQ multiplex PCR; TCRdb keeps in-frame clones, though not all of them. V, J and clone size reflect that table, while D and trimming were determined from the DNA. The sample has 300,000 to 350,000 clones; approximately 85% are singletons.

This sequence was found in a man aged 25-40 years who had recovered from COVID-19. V is TRBV29-1 and J is TRBJ1-1; D possibly corresponds to TRBD1 (5 bases). Sequences were obtained from PBMCs or T cells enriched from blood (not recorded which). The CDR3 bases are TGCAGCGTTGAAGATCGGGGGAATCGGGCAACTGAAGCTTTCTTT. It codes for CSVEDRGNRATEAFF. The variable domain in full, completed from reference TRBV29-1 and TRBJ1-1, reads SAVISQKPSRDICQRGTSLTIQCQVDSQVTMMFWYRQQPGQSLTLIATANQGSEATYESGFVIDKFPISRPNLTFSTLTVSNMSPEDSSIYLCSVEDRGNRATEAFFGQGTRLTVV.